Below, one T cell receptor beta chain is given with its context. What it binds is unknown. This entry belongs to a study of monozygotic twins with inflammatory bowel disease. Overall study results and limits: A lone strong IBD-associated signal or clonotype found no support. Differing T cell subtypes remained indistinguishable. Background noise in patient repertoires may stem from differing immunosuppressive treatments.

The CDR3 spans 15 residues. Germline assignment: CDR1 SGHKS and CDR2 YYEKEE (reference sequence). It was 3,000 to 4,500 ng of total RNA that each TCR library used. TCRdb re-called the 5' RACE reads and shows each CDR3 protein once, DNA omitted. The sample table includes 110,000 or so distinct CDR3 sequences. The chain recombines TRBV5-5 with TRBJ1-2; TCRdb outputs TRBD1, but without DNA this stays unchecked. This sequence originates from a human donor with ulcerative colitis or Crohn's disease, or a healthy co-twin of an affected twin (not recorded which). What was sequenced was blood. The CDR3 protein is CARTMWTGHNYGYTF.